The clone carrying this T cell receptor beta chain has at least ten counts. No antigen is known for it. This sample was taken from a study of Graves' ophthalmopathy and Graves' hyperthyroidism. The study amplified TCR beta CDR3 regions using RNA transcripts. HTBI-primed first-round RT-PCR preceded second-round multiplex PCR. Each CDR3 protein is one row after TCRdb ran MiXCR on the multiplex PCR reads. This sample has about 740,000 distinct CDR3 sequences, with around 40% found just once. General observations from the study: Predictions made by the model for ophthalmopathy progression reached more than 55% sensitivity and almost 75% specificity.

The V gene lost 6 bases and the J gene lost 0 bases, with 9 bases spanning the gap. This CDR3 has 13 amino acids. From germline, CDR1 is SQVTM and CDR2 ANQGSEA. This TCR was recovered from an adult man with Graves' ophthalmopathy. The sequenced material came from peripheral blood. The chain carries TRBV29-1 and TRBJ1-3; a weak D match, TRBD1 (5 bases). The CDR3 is CSVRGGSGNTIYF. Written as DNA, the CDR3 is TGCAGCGTCCGCGGGGGCTCTGGAAACACCATATATTTT.